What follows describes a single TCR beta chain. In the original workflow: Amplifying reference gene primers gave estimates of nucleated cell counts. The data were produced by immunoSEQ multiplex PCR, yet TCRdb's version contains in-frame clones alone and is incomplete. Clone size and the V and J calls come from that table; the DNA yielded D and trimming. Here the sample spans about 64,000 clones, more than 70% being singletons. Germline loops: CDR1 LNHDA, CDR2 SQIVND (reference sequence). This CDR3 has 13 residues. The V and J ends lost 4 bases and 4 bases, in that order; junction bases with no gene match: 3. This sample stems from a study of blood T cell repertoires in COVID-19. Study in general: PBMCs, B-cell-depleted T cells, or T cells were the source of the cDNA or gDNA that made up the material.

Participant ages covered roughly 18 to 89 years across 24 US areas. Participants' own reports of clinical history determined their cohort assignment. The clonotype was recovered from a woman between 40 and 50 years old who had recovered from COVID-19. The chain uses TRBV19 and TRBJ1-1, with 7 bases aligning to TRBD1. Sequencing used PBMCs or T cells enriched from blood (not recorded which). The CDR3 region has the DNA TGTGCCAGTAGTAGAAACAGGGGCACTGAAGCTTTCTTT. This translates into CASSRNRGTEAFF. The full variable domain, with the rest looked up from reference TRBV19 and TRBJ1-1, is DGGITQSPKYLFRKEGQNVTLSCEQNLNHDAMYWYRQDPGQGLRLIYYSQIVNDFQKGDIAEGYSVSREKKESFPLTVTSAQKNPTAFYLCASSRNRGTEAFFGQGTRLTVV.